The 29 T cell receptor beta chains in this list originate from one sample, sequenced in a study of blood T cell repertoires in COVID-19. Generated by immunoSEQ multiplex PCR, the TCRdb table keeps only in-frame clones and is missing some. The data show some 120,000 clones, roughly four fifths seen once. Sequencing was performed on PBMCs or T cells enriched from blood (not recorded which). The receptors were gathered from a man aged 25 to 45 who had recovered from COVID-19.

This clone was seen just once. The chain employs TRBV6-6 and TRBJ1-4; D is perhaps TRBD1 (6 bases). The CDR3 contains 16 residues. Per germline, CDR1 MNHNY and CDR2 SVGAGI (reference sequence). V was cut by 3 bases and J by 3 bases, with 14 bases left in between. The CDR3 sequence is CASSYTGSTANEKLFF. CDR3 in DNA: TGTGCCAGCAGTTATACAGGGAGTACGGCTAATGAAAAACTGTTTTTT.

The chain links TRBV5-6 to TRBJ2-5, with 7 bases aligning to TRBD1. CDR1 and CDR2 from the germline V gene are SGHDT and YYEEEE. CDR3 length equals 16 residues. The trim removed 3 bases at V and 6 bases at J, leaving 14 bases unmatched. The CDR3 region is CASSSDGGQTGQTQYF. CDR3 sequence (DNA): TGTGCCAGCAGCTCTGATGGGGGACAGACAGGGCAGACCCAGTACTTC. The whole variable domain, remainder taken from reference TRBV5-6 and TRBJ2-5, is DAGVTQSPTHLIKTRGQQVTLRCSPKSGHDTVSWYQQALGQGPQFIFQYYEEEERQRGNFPDRFSGHQFPNYSSELNVNALLLGDSALYLCASSSDGGQTGQTQYFGPGTRLLVL.

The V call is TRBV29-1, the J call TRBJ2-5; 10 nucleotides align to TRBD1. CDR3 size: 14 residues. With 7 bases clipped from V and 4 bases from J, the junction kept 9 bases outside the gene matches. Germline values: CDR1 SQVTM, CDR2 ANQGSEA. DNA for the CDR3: TGCAGCGGATCGGGACAGGGGTTTGGAGAGACCCAGTACTTC. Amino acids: CSGSGQGFGETQYF.

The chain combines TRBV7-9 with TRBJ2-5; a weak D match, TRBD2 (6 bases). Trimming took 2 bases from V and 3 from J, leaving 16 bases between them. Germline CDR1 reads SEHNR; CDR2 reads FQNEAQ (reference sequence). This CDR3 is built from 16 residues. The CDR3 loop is CASSLSSPGEKETQYF. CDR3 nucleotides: TGTGCCAGCAGCTTAAGCAGCCCGGGGGAAAAAGAGACCCAGTACTTC.

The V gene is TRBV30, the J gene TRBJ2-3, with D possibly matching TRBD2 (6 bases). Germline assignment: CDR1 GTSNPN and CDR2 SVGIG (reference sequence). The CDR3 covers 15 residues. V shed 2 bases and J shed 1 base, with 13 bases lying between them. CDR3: CAWSPVSSGTDTQYF. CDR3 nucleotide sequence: TGTGCCTGGAGTCCGGTGTCTAGCGGCACAGATACGCAGTATTTT.

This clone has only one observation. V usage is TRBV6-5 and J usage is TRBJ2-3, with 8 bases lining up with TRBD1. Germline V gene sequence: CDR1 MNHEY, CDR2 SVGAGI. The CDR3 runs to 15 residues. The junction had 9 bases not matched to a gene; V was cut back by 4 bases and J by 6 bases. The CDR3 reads CASSSTANRGDTQYF. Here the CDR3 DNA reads TGTGCCAGCAGTTCCACCGCAAACAGGGGGGATACGCAGTATTTT.

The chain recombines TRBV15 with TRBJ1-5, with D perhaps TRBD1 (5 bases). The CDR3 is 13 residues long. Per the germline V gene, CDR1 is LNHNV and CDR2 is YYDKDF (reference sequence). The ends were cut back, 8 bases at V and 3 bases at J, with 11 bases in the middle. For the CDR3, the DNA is TGTGCCACCTCAGGACATAACAATCAGCCCCAGCATTTT. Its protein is CATSGHNNQPQHF.

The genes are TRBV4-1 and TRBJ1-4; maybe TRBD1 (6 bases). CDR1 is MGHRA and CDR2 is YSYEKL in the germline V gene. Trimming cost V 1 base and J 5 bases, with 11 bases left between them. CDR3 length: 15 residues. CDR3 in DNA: TGCGCCAGCAGCCAAGGACAGGCGATAAATGAAAAACTGTTTTTT. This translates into CASSQGQAINEKLFF.

This CDR3 reads CATSRGFTSGRTDTQYF. The CDR3 DNA reads as TGTGCCACCAGCAGGGGATTCACTAGCGGGAGGACAGATACGCAGTATTTT. The V and J genes are TRBV15 and TRBJ2-3; 12 nucleotides line up with TRBD2. Germline V gene lookup returns CDR1 LNHNV and CDR2 YYDKDF (reference sequence). The V and J ends lost 3 bases and 3 bases, in that order; junction bases with no gene match: 7. The CDR3 is 17 amino acids.

This CDR3 reads CASSADRGVVKRSPLHF. The CDR3 DNA reads as TGTGCCAGCAGTGCCGACAGGGGGGTTGTAAAGAGGTCACCCCTCCACTTT. The chain employs TRBV6-1 and TRBJ1-6; 9 positions agree with TRBD1. The germline V gene has CDR1 MNHNS and CDR2 SASEGT. CDR3 size: 17 residues. The junction had 14 bases not matched to a gene; V was cut back by 4 bases and J by 10 bases.

The CDR3 nucleotides are TGTGCCAGCAGTGATCGGACAGGGCCGGGCGGGGAGCTGTTTTTT. It translates to CASSDRTGPGGELFF. The V and J genes are TRBV2 and TRBJ2-2, with 8 nucleotides matching TRBD1. This CDR3 contains 15 residues. Germline values: CDR1 SNHLY, CDR2 FYNNEI. V was pared by 3 bases and J by 7 bases, with 7 bases of the junction left unmatched.

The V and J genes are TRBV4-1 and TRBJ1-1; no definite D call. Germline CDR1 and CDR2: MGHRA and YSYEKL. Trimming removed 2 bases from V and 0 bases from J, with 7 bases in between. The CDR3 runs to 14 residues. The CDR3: CASSQRGLNTEAFF. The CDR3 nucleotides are TGCGCCAGCAGCCAAAGAGGCCTGAACACTGAAGCTTTCTTT.

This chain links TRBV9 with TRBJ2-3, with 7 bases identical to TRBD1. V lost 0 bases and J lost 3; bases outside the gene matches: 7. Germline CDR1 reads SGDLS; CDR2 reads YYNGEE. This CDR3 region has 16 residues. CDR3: CASSVGHRGGTDTQYF. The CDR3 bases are TGTGCCAGCAGCGTAGGTCACAGGGGTGGAACAGATACGCAGTATTTT.

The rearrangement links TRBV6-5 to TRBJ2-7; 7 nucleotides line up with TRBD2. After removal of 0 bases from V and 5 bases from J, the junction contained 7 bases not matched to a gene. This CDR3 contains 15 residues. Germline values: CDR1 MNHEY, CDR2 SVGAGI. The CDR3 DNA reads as TGTGCCAGCAGTTACTCCACCGGGAGGCTACACGAGCAGTACTTC. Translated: CASSYSTGRLHEQYF.

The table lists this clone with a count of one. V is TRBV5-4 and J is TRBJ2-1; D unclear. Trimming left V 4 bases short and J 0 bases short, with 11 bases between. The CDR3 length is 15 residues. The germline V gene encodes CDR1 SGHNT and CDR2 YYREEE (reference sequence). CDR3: CASSKLMSSYNEQFF. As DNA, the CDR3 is TGTGCCAGCAGCAAGTTGATGAGCTCCTACAATGAGCAGTTCTTC.

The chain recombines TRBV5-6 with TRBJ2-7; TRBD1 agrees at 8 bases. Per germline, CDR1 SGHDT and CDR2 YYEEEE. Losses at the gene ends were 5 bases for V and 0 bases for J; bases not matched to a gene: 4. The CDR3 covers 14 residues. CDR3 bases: TGTGCCAGCAGGAAGACAGGGGCCTCCTACGAGCAGTACGTC. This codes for CASRKTGASYEQYV.

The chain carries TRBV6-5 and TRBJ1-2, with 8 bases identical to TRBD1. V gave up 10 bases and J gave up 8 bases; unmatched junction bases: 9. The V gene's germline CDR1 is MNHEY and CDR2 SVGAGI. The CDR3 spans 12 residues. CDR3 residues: CATGQGLWGYTF. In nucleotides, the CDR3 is TGTGCCACCGGACAGGGCCTCTGGGGCTACACCTTC.

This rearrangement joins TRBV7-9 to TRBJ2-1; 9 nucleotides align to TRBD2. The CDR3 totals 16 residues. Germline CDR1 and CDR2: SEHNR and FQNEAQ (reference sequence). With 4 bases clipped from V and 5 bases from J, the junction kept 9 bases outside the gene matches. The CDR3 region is CASSSARLAGNNEQFF. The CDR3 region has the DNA TGTGCCAGCAGCTCCGCACGGCTAGCGGGGAACAATGAGCAGTTCTTC. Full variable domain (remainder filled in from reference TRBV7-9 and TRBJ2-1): DTGVSQNPRHKITKRGQNVTFRCDPISEHNRLYWYRQTLGQGPEFLTYFQNEAQLEKSRLLSDRFSAERPKGSFSTLEIQRTEQGDSAMYLCASSSARLAGNNEQFFGPGTRLTVL.

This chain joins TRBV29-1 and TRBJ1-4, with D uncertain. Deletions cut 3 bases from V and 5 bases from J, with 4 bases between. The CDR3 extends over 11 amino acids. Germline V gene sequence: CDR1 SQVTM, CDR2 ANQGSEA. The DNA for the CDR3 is TGCAGCGTTGATTTAAATGAAAAACTGTTTTTT. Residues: CSVDLNEKLFF. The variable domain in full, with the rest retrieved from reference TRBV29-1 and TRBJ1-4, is SAVISQKPSRDICQRGTSLTIQCQVDSQVTMMFWYRQQPGQSLTLIATANQGSEATYESGFVIDKFPISRPNLTFSTLTVSNMSPEDSSIYLCSVDLNEKLFFGSGTQLSVL.

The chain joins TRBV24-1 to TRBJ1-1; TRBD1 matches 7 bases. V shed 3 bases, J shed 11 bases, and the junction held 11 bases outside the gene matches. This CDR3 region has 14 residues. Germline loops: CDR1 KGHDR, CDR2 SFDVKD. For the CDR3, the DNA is TGTGCCACCAGTGATCATGACAGGGAAGGTACGGCTTTCTTT. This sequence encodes CATSDHDREGTAFF.

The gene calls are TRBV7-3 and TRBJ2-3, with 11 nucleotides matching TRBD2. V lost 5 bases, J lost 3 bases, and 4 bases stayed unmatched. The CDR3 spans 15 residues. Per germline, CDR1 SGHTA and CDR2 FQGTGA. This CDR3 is CASSTSGSRTDTQYF. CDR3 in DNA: TGTGCCAGCAGCACTAGCGGGAGTCGGACAGATACGCAGTATTTT.

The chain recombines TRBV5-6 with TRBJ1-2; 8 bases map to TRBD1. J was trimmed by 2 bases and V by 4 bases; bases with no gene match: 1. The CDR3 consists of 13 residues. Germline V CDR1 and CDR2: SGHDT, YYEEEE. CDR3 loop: CASSRTGNYGYTF. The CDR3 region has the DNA TGTGCCAGCAGCCGGACAGGGAACTATGGCTACACCTTC.

The chain's CDR3 is CASSYRTGLGGYTF. For the CDR3, the DNA is TGTGCCAGCAGTTACCGGACAGGGCTCGGTGGCTACACCTTC. The genes are TRBV6-5 and TRBJ1-2; 8 bases fit TRBD1. With 2 bases clipped from V and 7 bases from J, the junction kept 6 bases outside the gene matches. CDR1 and CDR2 (germline): MNHEY, SVGAGI. The CDR3 sequence is 14 residues long.

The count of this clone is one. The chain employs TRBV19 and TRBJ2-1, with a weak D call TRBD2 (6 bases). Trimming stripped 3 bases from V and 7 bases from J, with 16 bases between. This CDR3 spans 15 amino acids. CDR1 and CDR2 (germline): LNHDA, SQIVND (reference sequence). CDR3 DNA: TGTGCCAGTAGTATTTCTGCGGGGTCTCAGAATGAGCAGTTCTTC. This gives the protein CASSISAGSQNEQFF.

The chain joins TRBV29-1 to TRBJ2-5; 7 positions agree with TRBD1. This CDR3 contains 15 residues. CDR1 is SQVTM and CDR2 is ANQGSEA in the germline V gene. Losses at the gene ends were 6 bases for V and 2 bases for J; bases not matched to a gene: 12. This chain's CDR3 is CSVETMRGPQETQYF. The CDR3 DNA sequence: TGCAGCGTCGAAACGATGAGGGGGCCGCAAGAGACCCAGTACTTC. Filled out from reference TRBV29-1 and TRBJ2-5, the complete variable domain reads SAVISQKPSRDICQRGTSLTIQCQVDSQVTMMFWYRQQPGQSLTLIATANQGSEATYESGFVIDKFPISRPNLTFSTLTVSNMSPEDSSIYLCSVETMRGPQETQYFGPGTRLLVL.

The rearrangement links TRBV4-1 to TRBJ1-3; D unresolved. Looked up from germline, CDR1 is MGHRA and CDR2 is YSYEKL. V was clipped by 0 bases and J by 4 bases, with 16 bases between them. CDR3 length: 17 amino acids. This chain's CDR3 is CASSQDVGRSTGNTIYF. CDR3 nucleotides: TGCGCCAGCAGCCAAGATGTCGGGAGAAGTACCGGAAACACCATATATTTT.

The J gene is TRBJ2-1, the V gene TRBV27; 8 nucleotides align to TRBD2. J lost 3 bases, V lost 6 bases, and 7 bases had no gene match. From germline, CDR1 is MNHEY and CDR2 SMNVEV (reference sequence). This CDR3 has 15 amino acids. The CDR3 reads CASRGREGFYNEQFF. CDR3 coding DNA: TGTGCCAGCAGAGGACGGGAGGGATTCTACAATGAGCAGTTCTTC.

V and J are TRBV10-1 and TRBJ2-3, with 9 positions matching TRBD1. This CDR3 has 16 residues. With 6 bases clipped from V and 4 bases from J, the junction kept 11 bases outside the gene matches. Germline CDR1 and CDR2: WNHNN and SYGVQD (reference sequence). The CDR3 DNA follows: TGCGCCAGCAGCCCCCCCGGGACAGGGCAAGCAGATACGCAGTATTTT. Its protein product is CASSPPGTGQADTQYF.

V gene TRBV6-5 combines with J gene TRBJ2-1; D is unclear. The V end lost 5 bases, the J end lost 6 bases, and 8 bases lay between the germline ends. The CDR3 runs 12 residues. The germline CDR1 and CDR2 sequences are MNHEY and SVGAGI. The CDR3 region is CASSLPGNEQFF. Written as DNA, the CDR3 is TGTGCCAGCAGTCTCCCGGGCAATGAGCAGTTCTTC.